The clone carrying this T cell receptor (beta chain) was recorded a few times. Its cognate antigen is unknown. The data stem from a study of type 1 regulatory T cells. The CDR3 loop spans 14 amino acids. Trimming removed 4 bases from V and 4 bases from J, with 12 bases in between. Looked up from germline, CDR1 is KGHSH and CDR2 is LQKENI. TCRdb processed the reads anew with MiXCR; each CDR3 protein has one entry. The table includes 65,000 to 80,000 distinct CDR3 sequences, roughly 20% detected once. General study results and limits: Compared with non-type 1 regulatory T cells, type 1 regulatory T cells showed a more restricted TCR repertoire.

This TCR came from a human donor in good health. Sample: cultured type 1 regulatory T (Tr1) cells, either the whole culture or a sorted fraction (not recorded which). The chain couples TRBV18 to TRBJ2-3; D gene uncertain. This chain's CDR3 is CASSQLQSPDTQYF. As DNA, the CDR3 is TGTGCCAGCTCACAATTACAAAGTCCAGATACGCAGTATTTT.